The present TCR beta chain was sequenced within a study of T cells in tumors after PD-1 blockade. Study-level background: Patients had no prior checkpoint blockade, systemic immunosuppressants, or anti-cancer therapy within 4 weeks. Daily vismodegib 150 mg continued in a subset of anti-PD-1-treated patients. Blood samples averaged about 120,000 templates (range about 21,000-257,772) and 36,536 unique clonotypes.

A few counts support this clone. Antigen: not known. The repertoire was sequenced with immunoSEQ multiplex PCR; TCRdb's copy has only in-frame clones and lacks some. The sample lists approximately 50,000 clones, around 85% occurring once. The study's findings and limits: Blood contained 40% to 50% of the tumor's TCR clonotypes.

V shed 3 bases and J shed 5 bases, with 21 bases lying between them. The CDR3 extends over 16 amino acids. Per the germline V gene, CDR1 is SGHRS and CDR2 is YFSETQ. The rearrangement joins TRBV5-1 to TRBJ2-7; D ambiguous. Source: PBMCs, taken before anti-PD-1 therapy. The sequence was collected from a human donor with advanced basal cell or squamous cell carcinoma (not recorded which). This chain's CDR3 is CASSSQPNGPFNEQYF. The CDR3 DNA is TGCGCCAGCAGCTCCCAACCAAATGGACCCTTCAACGAGCAGTACTTC.